These T cell receptor beta chains were read from a single sample in a study of T cell repertoires and Cas9 in healthy adults. Profiled with immunoSEQ multiplex PCR; TCRdb holds only in-frame clones, not every one. This sample carries approximately 22,000 clones, just under 95% of them seen once, and the ten largest clones take roughly 0.76%. The sample was CD4+ effector T cells (CD127+, CD25-, CD137-, CD154-) from PBMCs; culture status not recorded. Source of these receptors: a human donor in good health. CDR3s include the opening cysteine and the closing phenylalanine or tryptophan. The order of the fields is D gene, J gene, V gene, clone size, CDR3 protein, CDR3 DNA. D genes are given only for firm matches. Clone size is shown for a subset of rows, as once, few, many or a class of expanded clone.

- TRBJ1-4 TRBV9 - CASSVATGGSEKLFF TGTGCCAGCAGCGTAGCTACGGGGGGGAGCGAAAAACTGTTTTTT
- TRBJ1-1 TRBV6-1 - CASSRREENTEAFF TGTGCCAGCAGTCGGAGGGAGGAGAACACTGAAGCTTTCTTT
- TRBJ1-1 TRBV27 - CASSLSWGARNTEAFF TGTGCCAGCAGTTTATCGTGGGGGGCCAGGAACACTGAAGCTTTCTTT
TRBD1 TRBJ1-5 TRBV6-6 once CASSPRTGQPQHF TGTGCCAGCAGTCCGCGGACAGGGCAGCCCCAGCATTTT
- TRBJ2-5 TRBV5-1 once CASSSQETQYF TGCGCCAGCAGCTCCCAAGAGACCCAGTACTTC
- TRBJ2-1 TRBV4-2 - CASRGDQDYNEQFF TGTGCCAGCAGGGGGGACCAAGATTACAATGAGCAGTTCTTC
- TRBJ2-7 TRBV11-3 - CASSQRLQGGEQYF TGTGCCAGCAGCCAACGGCTGCAGGGGGGGGAGCAGTACTTC
TRBD1 TRBJ1-2 TRBV10-3 - CAISEDRGLIYGYTF TGTGCCATCAGTGAGGATAGGGGGCTAATCTATGGCTACACCTTC
- TRBJ1-5 TRBV12-5 - CASVFGVEGGNRQPQHF TGTGCTAGTGTCTTTGGAGTGGAGGGGGGCAATCGTCAGCCCCAGCATTTT
TRBD1 TRBJ1-3 TRBV6-6 once CASSLTGPSSGNTIYF TGTGCCAGCAGCTTGACAGGGCCCAGCTCTGGAAACACCATATATTTT
TRBD2 TRBJ2-1 TRBV11-2 - CASSLGLADNEQFF TGTGCCAGCAGCTTAGGACTAGCTGATAATGAGCAGTTCTTC
- TRBJ2-3 TRBV5-4 - CASSLAKGADTQYF TGTGCCAGCAGCTTGGCCAAAGGGGCAGATACGCAGTATTTT
- TRBJ1-6 TRBV7-2 once CASSGGGARSPLHF TGTGCCAGCAGCGGAGGGGGGGCTCGTTCACCCCTCCACTTT
TRBD1 TRBJ1-1 TRBV6-1 few CASSEVSGGRGVAFF TGTGCCAGCAGTGAAGTCTCAGGGGGCCGGGGGGTAGCTTTCTTT
- TRBJ2-5 TRBV10-1 - CASLRRDYQETQYF TGCGCCAGCCTTCGAAGGGATTACCAAGAGACCCAGTACTTC
- TRBJ1-5 TRBV29-1 - CSVQRIGFQPQHF TGCAGCGTCCAAAGGATCGGGTTTCAGCCCCAGCATTTT
- TRBJ2-5 TRBV12-5 - CASGLDGRLQETQYF TGTGCTAGTGGTTTGGACGGACGGCTACAAGAGACCCAGTACTTC
- TRBJ2-7 TRBV19 - CASSSVAAYEQYF TGTGCCAGTAGTAGTGTAGCGGCGTACGAGCAGTACTTC
- TRBJ1-6 TRBV4-3 - CASSPASYNSPLHF TGCGCCAGCAGCCCAGCCTCCTATAATTCACCCCTCCACTTT
TRBD2 TRBJ2-5 TRBV5-1 once CASSAGTSGSGETQYF TGCGCCAGCAGCGCCGGGACTAGCGGGAGTGGAGAGACCCAGTACTTC
- TRBJ2-5 TRBV28 - CASRERVHRETQYF TGTGCCAGCAGAGAGCGGGTCCATAGGGAGACCCAGTACTTC
TRBD2 TRBJ2-1 TRBV11-3 - CASSLGTSSYNEQFF TGTGCCAGCAGCTTGGGGACTAGCTCCTACAATGAGCAGTTCTTC
TRBD2 TRBJ2-3 TRBV4-2 - CASSQSLAGLDTQYF TGTGCCAGCAGCCAATCACTAGCGGGGTTAGATACGCAGTATTTT
- TRBJ1-6 TRBV4-3 once CASSQGSGTNNSPLHF TGCGCCAGCAGCCAAGGGTCCGGGACTAATAATTCACCCCTCCACTTT
TRBD1 TRBJ1-2 TRBV4-3 - CASSQDNRGVAGYTF TGCGCCAGCAGCCAAGATAACAGGGGCGTAGCTGGCTACACCTTC
TRBD2 TRBJ2-3 TRBV5-8 once CASSLAGGGTPFGDTQYF TGTGCCAGCAGCTTGGCCGGGGGGGGGACCCCGTTCGGAGATACGCAGTATTTT
- TRBJ1-2 TRBV30 - CAWSVWGVGYTF TGTGCCTGGAGTGTTTGGGGGGTTGGCTACACCTTC
- TRBJ1-2 TRBV30 once CAWSKGFNYGYTF TGTGCCTGGAGTAAAGGCTTTAACTATGGCTACACCTTC
- TRBJ1-1 TRBV6-6 - CASIPDYLVTEAFF TGTGCCAGCATCCCAGATTACTTGGTAACTGAAGCTTTCTTT
TRBD2 TRBJ2-3 TRBV6-4 - CASSPAGDDTDTQYF TGTGCCAGCAGTCCCGCGGGAGACGATACAGATACGCAGTATTTT
TRBD1 TRBJ2-3 TRBV19 - CASSPGTGRLDTQYF TGTGCCAGTAGTCCCGGGACAGGAAGGTTAGATACGCAGTATTTT
- TRBJ2-3 TRBV28 once CASRLRISTDTQYF TGTGCCAGCAGACTTCGGATAAGCACAGATACGCAGTATTTT
TRBD1 TRBJ1-6 TRBV4-1 once CASSQGQGAYSPLHF TGCGCCAGCAGCCAGGGACAGGGGGCGTATTCACCCCTCCACTTT
- TRBJ2-3 TRBV7-2 - CASSPTWTGTDTQYF TGTGCCAGCAGCCCCACGTGGACAGGCACAGATACGCAGTATTTT
- TRBJ2-3 TRBV18 - CASSTGLSDTQYF TGTGCCAGCTCAACCGGACTGTCAGATACGCAGTATTTT
- TRBJ2-1 TRBV11-2 - CASSLVPGMGNEQFF TGTGCCAGCAGCTTAGTCCCGGGGATGGGCAATGAGCAGTTCTTC
- TRBJ1-2 TRBV11-3 - CASSLDRDMGYTF TGTGCCAGCAGCTTAGACCGGGACATGGGCTACACCTTC
- TRBJ2-6 TRBV15 - CATKRSAASGANVLTF TGTGCCACCAAGCGGTCGGCGGCCTCTGGGGCCAACGTCCTGACTTTC
TRBD2 TRBJ2-3 TRBV27 - CASRRYSTSGSSQYF TGTGCCAGCAGACGCTATAGTACTAGCGGGAGTTCGCAGTATTTT
- TRBJ1-2 TRBV6-6 once CASRNPGSLNYGYTF TGTGCCAGCAGAAATCCGGGGAGTCTGAACTATGGCTACACCTTC
- TRBJ2-2 TRBV5-5 - CASSLLLQTNTGELFF TGTGCCAGCAGCTTGTTACTTCAGACGAACACCGGGGAGCTGTTTTTT
TRBD1 TRBJ1-2 TRBV2 - CARQGGQDSNYGYTF TGTGCCAGACAGGGGGGTCAGGACTCGAACTATGGCTACACCTTC
- TRBJ2-6 TRBV28 - CASSRHSAAANVLTF TGTGCCAGCAGTCGGCACTCCGCAGCGGCCAACGTCCTGACTTTC
TRBD1 TRBJ1-1 TRBV11-2 - CASSHPFRGPSLNTEAFF TGTGCCAGCAGCCACCCTTTCAGGGGGCCCTCCCTGAACACTGAAGCTTTCTTT
- TRBJ1-5 TRBV28 - CASTGSRDQPQHF TGTGCCAGCACAGGGTCTCGGGATCAGCCCCAGCATTTT